Included here is one T cell receptor (beta chain) sequence, with context. The antigen remains unidentified. This entry comes from a study of shared clonotypes between healthy human individuals. Germline V gene sequence: CDR1 GTSNPN, CDR2 SVGIG (reference sequence). V was shortened by 3 bases and J by 6 bases, with 11 bases between the two germline ends. The CDR3 is 12 amino acids. Sequencing was performed with immunoSEQ multiplex PCR; in TCRdb, only in-frame clones are kept and a portion is missing. This table has 1,100,000 or so clones, 75% to 80% appearing once. Notes on the study in general: As a rule, naive subsets had a larger estimated richness than memory subsets. For naive CD4 cells, 4% to 5% of clonotypes were shared across four donors.

The receptor was isolated from a man younger than 30 in good health. Some clones in this sample may be carry-over from other donors' samples. Sequenced material: memory CD4+ T cells from PBMCs. As for subset: CD45RA-negative fraction. This chain joins TRBV30 and TRBJ1-1; D may be TRBD1 (5 bases). The CDR3 coding sequence is TGTGCCTGGAGCGATCAGGGCGCTGAAGCTTTCTTT. Its protein product is CAWSDQGAEAFF.